This T cell receptor beta chain was recorded in a study of graft-versus-host responses after intestinal transplantation. Study-level information: All recipients were transplanted with multivisceral, liver-intestinal, or isolated intestinal grafts. Findings and caveats of the study: Marrow from the recipient contained GvH clones, some of which had appeared first in ileum or blood.

Profiled with immunoSEQ multiplex PCR; TCRdb holds only in-frame clones, not every one. Of 74,000 or so clones in the sample, approximately 90% were seen once. This clone has only one observation. Its antigen remains unidentified. CDR3 size: 14 residues. CDR1 is PRHDT, CDR2 FYEKMQ, per germline (reference sequence). V was clipped by 6 bases and J by 4 bases, with 16 bases between them. This clonotype was sampled from a human patient who received an intestinal transplant, so some T cells may come from the graft donor. The gene calls are TRBV13 and TRBJ2-7; perhaps TRBD2 as D (7 bases). This material consisted of PBMCs, taken 98 days after intestinal transplantation. In nucleotides, the CDR3 is TGTGCCAGCAGATTGGGGGGGCGGTCTTACGAGCAGTACTTC. Residues: CASRLGGRSYEQYF. Combining the CDR3 with reference TRBV13 and TRBJ2-7 gives the whole variable domain AAGVIQSPRHLIKEKRETATLKCYPIPRHDTVYWYQQGPGQDPQFLISFYEKMQSDKGSIPDRFSAQQFSDYHSELNMSSLELGDSALYFCASRLGGRSYEQYFGPGTRLTVT.